One sample yielded the 25 T cell receptor beta chains listed below, sequenced in a study of T-cell reconstitution after alpha-beta-depleted transplantation in children (dated by TCRdb to the mid-2010s). Explained via the paper, the treatment or condition label denotes: allogeneic hematopoietic cell transplantation with graft depleted of TCRalphabeta T cells and CD19 B cells. Library prep was done by PCR. The sample was run on an Illumina HiSeq 2500. TCR library preparation used molecular barcoding, with unique molecular identifiers applied to normalize quantification of the TCRbeta repertoire. TCRdb applied fastp at Q25 and MiXCR to the public reads, then kept only in-frame beta chains. A single entry per CDR3 protein holds the most common genes and DNA from its merged rows. The sample data list 84,000 or so distinct CDR3 sequences, and around 15% of these were observed just once. The ten largest clones add up to about 20% of the sample.

Material: PBMCs, mostly from graft donor cells, obtained 180 days after TCRalphabeta/CD19-depleted stem cell transplant. Every receptor here comes from a male patient between 2 and 9 years old who had a stem cell transplant for acute lymphoblastic leukemia, so the T cells may come from the graft donor.

This clonotype was found many times. The chain employs TRBV7-2 and TRBJ2-1, with 14 positions matching TRBD2. Germline V gives CDR1 SGHTA, CDR2 FQGNSA. The ends lost 5 bases at V and 9 bases at J; junction bases unmatched: 9. CDR3 length equals 16 residues. This CDR3 reads CASSQSGTSGGPEQFF. Written as DNA, the CDR3 is TGTGCCAGCAGCCAATCCGGGACTAGCGGGGGTCCTGAGCAGTTCTTC.

The chain employs TRBV7-9 and TRBJ1-2; perhaps TRBD1 as D (6 bases). Germline V gives CDR1 SEHNR, CDR2 FQNEAQ (reference sequence). V lost 4 bases and J lost 4, with 13 bases in between. There are 14 residues in the CDR3. CDR3 region: CASSSRTASYGYTF. The CDR3 coding sequence is TGTGCCAGCAGCTCTCGGACAGCCTCCTATGGCTACACCTTC.

The chain links TRBV28 to TRBJ2-7, with 8 bases that match TRBD2. J gave up 7 bases and V 5 bases, and 10 bases lay outside the gene matches. Germline assignment: CDR1 MDHEN and CDR2 SYDVKM. CDR3 length: 14 amino acids. The DNA of the CDR3 is TGTGCCAGCAGTCCCGAACGACTAGCGCGGGAGCAGTACTTC. Encoded protein: CASSPERLAREQYF.

On this clonotype itself: Possible read error: a much larger clone is one base away. The chain employs TRBV7-2 and TRBJ2-3; TRBD2 matches at 9 bases. Germline loops: CDR1 SGHTA, CDR2 FQGNSA. Losses at the gene ends were 5 bases for V and 4 bases for J; bases not matched to a gene: 7. This CDR3 is 15 amino acids long. The CDR3: CASSPRAGGADTQYF. In DNA form, the CDR3 reads TGTGCCAGCAGCCCCCGAGCGGGGGGTGCAGATACGCAGTATTTT.

This chain joins TRBV18 and TRBJ1-2, with D perhaps matching TRBD1 (5 bases). CDR1 is KGHSH, CDR2 LQKENI, per germline. V lost 1 base to trimming and J lost 5 bases, with 20 bases between them. The CDR3 sequence is 17 residues long. CDR3 sequence: CASSPRSPAARGYGYTF. The CDR3 DNA follows: TGTGCCAGCTCACCACGGTCACCTGCGGCGCGGGGGTATGGCTACACCTTC. The full variable domain, in which reference TRBV18 and TRBJ1-2 provide the parts outside the CDR3, is NAGVMQNPRHLVRRRGQEARLRCSPMKGHSHVYWYRQLPEEGLKFMVYLQKENIIDESGMPKERFSAEFPKEGPSILRIQQVVRGDSAAYFCASSPRSPAARGYGYTFGSGTRLTVV.

The chain has TRBV20-1 and TRBJ2-1, with 9 bases aligning to TRBD2. The germline V gene encodes CDR1 DFQATT and CDR2 SNEGSKA (reference sequence). The CDR3 has 17 residues. J was trimmed by 9 bases and V by 5 bases; bases with no gene match: 20. DNA for the CDR3: TGCAGTGCTCTCCCCCGACCCGGGACTAGCAGGGAAGGTGAGCAGTTCTTC. This encodes CSALPRPGTSREGEQFF.

The rearrangement joins TRBV12-3 or TRBV12-4 to TRBJ2-1; 7 positions agree with TRBD1. V lost 4 bases and J lost 4; bases outside the gene matches: 10. This CDR3 has 16 amino acids. CDR3 residues: CASSSPGTVVYNEQFF. In DNA form, the CDR3 reads TGTGCCAGCAGTTCCCCCGGGACAGTCGTTTACAATGAGCAGTTCTTC.

This clonotype was picked up a small number of times. This sequence joins TRBV7-9 and TRBJ2-7; D is perhaps TRBD1 (6 bases). The germline V gene encodes CDR1 SEHNR and CDR2 FQNEAQ (reference sequence). V lost 5 bases and J 0 bases, leaving 8 bases between the germline ends. The CDR3 runs 13 residues. CDR3 nucleotides: TGTGCCAGCAGCCCGGGACACTCCTACGAGCAGTACTTC. Its protein product is CASSPGHSYEQYF.

This clonotype was detected a few times. The gene calls are TRBV20-1 and TRBJ1-5, with a possible D match to TRBD1 (6 bases). V lost 0 bases, J lost 3 bases, and 18 bases lay in between. CDR1 is DFQATT and CDR2 is SNEGSKA in the germline V gene (reference sequence). This CDR3 has 17 residues. The CDR3 coding sequence is TGCAGTGCTAGAGATAACTACAGGGTTCCAACCAATCAGCCCCAGCATTTT. This sequence encodes CSARDNYRVPTNQPQHF.

V gene TRBV12-3 or TRBV12-4 combines with J gene TRBJ1-4; weak D call: TRBD1 (5 bases). Trimming pared 0 bases from V and 8 bases from J, leaving 13 bases between. The CDR3 is 15 residues long. The CDR3 loop is CASSLARGAKEKLFF. In nucleotides, the CDR3 is TGTGCCAGCAGTTTAGCACGAGGGGCGAAAGAAAAACTGTTTTTT.

The chain joins TRBV20-1 to TRBJ2-7; D not resolved. Germline lookup yields CDR1 DFQATT and CDR2 SNEGSKA (reference sequence). This CDR3 contains 15 residues. V was pared by 0 bases and J by 2 bases, with 14 bases between. The CDR3 DNA reads as TGCAGTGCTAGAGATCGTCCCTTTCTCCCCTACGAGCAGTACTTC. Amino acid sequence: CSARDRPFLPYEQYF.

In this sample, this clonotype turned up many times. The rearrangement links TRBV7-9 to TRBJ2-7, with D possibly being TRBD1 (6 bases). Germline CDR1 reads SEHNR; CDR2 reads FQNEAQ (reference sequence). Trimming stripped 5 bases from V and 2 bases from J, with 13 bases between. The CDR3 sequence is 14 residues long. The CDR3 sequence: CASSTAGTPYEQYF. The DNA of the CDR3 is TGTGCCAGCAGCACCGCCGGGACACCCTACGAGCAGTACTTC. Full variable domain (remainder filled in from reference TRBV7-9 and TRBJ2-7): DTGVSQNPRHKITKRGQNVTFRCDPISEHNRLYWYRQTLGQGPEFLTYFQNEAQLEKSRLLSDRFSAERPKGSFSTLEIQRTEQGDSAMYLCASSTAGTPYEQYFGPGTRLTVT.

This chain links TRBV2 with TRBJ1-2; no clear D gene. With 4 bases removed from V and 4 bases from J, the gap between germline ends came to 10 bases. Germline loops: CDR1 SNHLY, CDR2 FYNNEI. The CDR3 length is 13 residues. CDR3 in amino acids: CASSGPDTYGYTF. CDR3 bases: TGTGCCAGCAGTGGGCCAGACACCTATGGCTACACCTTC.

The gene calls are TRBV12-3 or TRBV12-4 and TRBJ2-3; TRBD1 matches at 8 bases. Trimming at V came to 6 bases and at J to 0 bases, leaving 5 bases not matched to a gene. This CDR3 is built from 15 residues. CDR3 residues: CASSPGQESTDTQYF. CDR3 nucleotides: TGTGCCAGCAGCCCGGGACAGGAGAGCACAGATACGCAGTATTTT.

Only a few counts were recorded for this clonotype. J is TRBJ1-1 and V is TRBV20-1; unclear D gene. Germline CDR1 is DFQATT and CDR2 is SNEGSKA (reference sequence). V was clipped by 5 bases and J by 5 bases, with 12 bases between them. CDR3 length: 12 amino acids. This CDR3 is CSAPPKSTEAFF. As DNA, the CDR3 is TGCAGTGCTCCGCCGAAATCAACTGAAGCTTTCTTT.

This clonotype has only a few counts. J is TRBJ1-1 and V is TRBV20-1; a weak D match, TRBD1 (5 bases). Germline-derived CDR1 and CDR2 are DFQATT and SNEGSKA (reference sequence). The CDR3 sequence is 13 residues long. This CDR3 is CSPLSQGNTEAFF. CDR3 in DNA: TGCAGCCCACTGAGTCAGGGAAACACTGAAGCTTTCTTT.

This clonotype was counted only a few times. The chain has TRBV29-1 and TRBJ2-7; D may be TRBD1 or TRBD2 (6 bases each). The CDR3 has 16 residues. Trimming removed 3 bases at V and 7 bases at J, with 25 bases between. Per the germline V gene, CDR1 is SQVTM and CDR2 is ANQGSEA. The CDR3, as DNA: TGCAGCGTTGATAAGGTCGGGGGCAGCCCCCTCAGGGAGCAGTACTTC. Its translation is CSVDKVGGSPLREQYF.

Note on this clonotype: Germline is not matched at one junction end, which may reflect a read error. V usage is TRBV20-1 and J usage is TRBJ2-1; maybe TRBD2 (6 bases). The germline CDR1 and CDR2 sequences are DFQATT and SNEGSKA (reference sequence). The CDR3 covers 17 residues. CDR3 region: CCARGPVAGSFWDEQFF. DNA for the CDR3: TGCTGTGCTAGAGGGCCCGTTGCGGGGTCTTTCTGGGATGAGCAGTTCTTC.

This chain joins TRBV18 and TRBJ2-7; a possible D gene is TRBD2 (6 bases). In germline, CDR1 is KGHSH, CDR2 LQKENI. The CDR3 is 17 residues long. Trimming removed 1 base at V and 11 bases at J, with 27 bases between. The CDR3 here is CASSPLRIPARGSREYF. Written as DNA, the CDR3 is TGTGCCAGCTCACCACTCAGGATCCCAGCTCGGGGGTCGAGGGAGTACTTC.

J is TRBJ2-7 and V is TRBV12-3 or TRBV12-4, with D possibly TRBD1 on 6 matching bases. V lost 3 bases and J 4 bases, leaving 16 bases between the germline ends. The CDR3 consists of 15 residues. The CDR3 nucleotides read TGTGCCAGCAGTTTGGGGGCCCTAGTAAGGTACGAGCAGTACTTC. Its translation is CASSLGALVRYEQYF.

The genes are TRBV20-1 and TRBJ2-7, with 11 bases aligning to TRBD1. CDR1 is DFQATT and CDR2 is SNEGSKA in the germline V gene (reference sequence). This CDR3 is built from 17 residues. The ends lost 5 bases at V and 0 bases at J; junction bases unmatched: 12. CDR3 nucleotides: TGCAGTGCTCTGGACAGGGGGCCCGGCGGAAGCTCCTACGAGCAGTACTTC. Its protein product is CSALDRGPGGSSYEQYF.

Worth noting for this clonotype: This sequence may be a read error, since a much larger clone differs from it by one base. This chain joins TRBV27 and TRBJ2-7; TRBD1 aligns across 12 bases. The CDR3 has 18 amino acids. The germline gives CDR1 MNHEY, CDR2 SMNVEV (reference sequence). Trimming at V came to 3 bases and at J to 4 bases, leaving 13 bases not matched to a gene. The CDR3 region is CASSLAPLGQGAPYEQYF. CDR3 sequence (DNA): TGTGCCAGCAGTTTGGCCCCCCTGGGACAGGGGGCCCCTTACGAGCAGTACTTC.

This clonotype was seen a few times. The CDR3 bases are TGCGCCAGCAGCCAAAGTGGACAGACCCCCTACGAGCAGTACTTC. It yields the protein CASSQSGQTPYEQYF. This rearrangement joins TRBV5-1 to TRBJ2-7; a possible D gene is TRBD1 (6 bases). The germline CDR1 and CDR2 sequences are SGHRS and YFSETQ. The CDR3 is made up of 15 amino acids. V lost 4 bases, J lost 2 bases, and 16 bases lay in between.

CDR3 sequence reads: CASSSGLDLVRGAYNEQFF. As DNA, the CDR3 is TGCGCCAGCAGCTCGGGTCTTGATCTAGTGCGGGGGGCGTACAATGAGCAGTTCTTC. The chain is built from TRBV5-1 and TRBJ2-1; the match to TRBD2 covers 8 bases. The CDR3 is 19 amino acids. Germline V gives CDR1 SGHRS, CDR2 YFSETQ. The V segment lost 3 bases and the J segment 4 bases; nucleotides outside the gene matches: 18. Variable domain in full (rest from reference TRBV5-1 and TRBJ2-1): KAGVTQTPRYLIKTRGQQVTLSCSPISGHRSVSWYQQTPGQGLQFLFEYFSETQRNKGNFPGRFSGRQFSNSRSEMNVSTLELGDSALYLCASSSGLDLVRGAYNEQFFGPGTRLTVL.

The chain is built from TRBV5-1 and TRBJ2-1, with D uncertain. The CDR3 consists of 15 residues. The V and J ends lost 5 bases and 3 bases respectively, with 15 bases between them. Germline CDR1 is SGHRS and CDR2 is YFSETQ. The CDR3 region is CASREGPPGYNEQFF. CDR3 DNA sequence: TGCGCCAGCAGGGAAGGTCCCCCAGGCTACAATGAGCAGTTCTTC.